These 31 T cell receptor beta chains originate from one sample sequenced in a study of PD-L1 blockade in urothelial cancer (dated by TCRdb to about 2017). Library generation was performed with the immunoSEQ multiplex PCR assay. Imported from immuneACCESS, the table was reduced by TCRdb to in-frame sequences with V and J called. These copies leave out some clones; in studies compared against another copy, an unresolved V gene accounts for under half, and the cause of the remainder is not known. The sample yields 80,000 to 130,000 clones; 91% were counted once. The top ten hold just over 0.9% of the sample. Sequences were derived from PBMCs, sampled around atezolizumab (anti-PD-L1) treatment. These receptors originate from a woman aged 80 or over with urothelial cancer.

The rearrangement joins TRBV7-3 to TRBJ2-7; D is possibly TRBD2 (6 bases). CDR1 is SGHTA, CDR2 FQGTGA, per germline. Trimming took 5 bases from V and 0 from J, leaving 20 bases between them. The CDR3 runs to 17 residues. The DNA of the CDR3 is TGTGCCAGCAGCCGCGACAGTCCGGGCGGGATCTCCTACGAGCAGTACTTC. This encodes CASSRDSPGGISYEQYF.

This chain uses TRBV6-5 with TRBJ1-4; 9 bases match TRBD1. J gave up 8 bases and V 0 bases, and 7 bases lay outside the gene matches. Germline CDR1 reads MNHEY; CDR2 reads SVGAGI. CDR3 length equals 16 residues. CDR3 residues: CASSYSPDRGNEKLFF. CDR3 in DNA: TGTGCCAGCAGTTACTCGCCGGACAGGGGAAACGAAAAACTGTTTTTT.

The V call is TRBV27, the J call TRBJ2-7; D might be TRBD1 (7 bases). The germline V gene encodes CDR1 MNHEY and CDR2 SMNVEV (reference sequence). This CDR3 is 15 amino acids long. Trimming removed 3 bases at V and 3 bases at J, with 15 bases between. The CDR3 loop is CASSFGGTAFYEQYF. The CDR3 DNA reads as TGTGCCAGCAGTTTCGGCGGGACAGCCTTCTACGAGCAGTACTTC.

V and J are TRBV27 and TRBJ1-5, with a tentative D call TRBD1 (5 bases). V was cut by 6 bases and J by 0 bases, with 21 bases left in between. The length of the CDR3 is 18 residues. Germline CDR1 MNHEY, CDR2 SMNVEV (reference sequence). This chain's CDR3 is CASSRGGGRAYSNQPQHF. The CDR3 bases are TGTGCCAGCAGCCGGGGCGGGGGTCGAGCATATAGCAATCAGCCCCAGCATTTT.

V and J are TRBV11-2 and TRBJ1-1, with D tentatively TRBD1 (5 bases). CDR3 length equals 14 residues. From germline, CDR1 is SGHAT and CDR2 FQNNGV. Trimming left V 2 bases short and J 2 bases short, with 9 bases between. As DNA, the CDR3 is TGTGCCAGCAGCTTAAGGGGCTACAACACTGAAGCTTTCTTT. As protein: CASSLRGYNTEAFF.

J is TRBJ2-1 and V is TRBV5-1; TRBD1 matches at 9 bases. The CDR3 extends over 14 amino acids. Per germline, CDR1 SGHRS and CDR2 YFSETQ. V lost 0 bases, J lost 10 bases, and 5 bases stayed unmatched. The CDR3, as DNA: TGCGCCAGCAGCTTGGACAGGGGGCTTGACGAGCAGTTCTTC. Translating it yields CASSLDRGLDEQFF.

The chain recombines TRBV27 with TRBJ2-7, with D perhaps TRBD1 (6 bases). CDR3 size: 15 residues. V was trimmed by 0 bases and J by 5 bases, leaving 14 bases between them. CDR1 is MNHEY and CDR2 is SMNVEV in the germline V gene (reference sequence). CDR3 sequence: CASSLSNRVGNEQYF. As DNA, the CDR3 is TGTGCCAGCAGTTTATCCAACAGGGTAGGAAACGAGCAGTACTTC.

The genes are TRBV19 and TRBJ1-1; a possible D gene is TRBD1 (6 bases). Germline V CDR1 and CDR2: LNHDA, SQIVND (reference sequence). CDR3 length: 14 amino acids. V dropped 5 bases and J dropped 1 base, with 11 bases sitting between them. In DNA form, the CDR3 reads TGTGCCAGTAGTGATGGACAGCAGAACACTGAAGCTTTCTTT. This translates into CASSDGQQNTEAFF. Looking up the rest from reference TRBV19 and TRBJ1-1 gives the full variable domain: DGGITQSPKYLFRKEGQNVTLSCEQNLNHDAMYWYRQDPGQGLRLIYYSQIVNDFQKGDIAEGYSVSREKKESFPLTVTSAQKNPTAFYLCASSDGQQNTEAFFGQGTRLTVV.

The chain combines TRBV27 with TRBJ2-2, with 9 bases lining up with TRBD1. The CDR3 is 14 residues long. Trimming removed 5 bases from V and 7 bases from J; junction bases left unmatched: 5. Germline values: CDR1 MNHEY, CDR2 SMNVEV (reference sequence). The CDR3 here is CASSPGQGFGELFF. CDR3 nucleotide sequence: TGTGCCAGCAGTCCGGGACAGGGATTCGGGGAGCTGTTTTTT.

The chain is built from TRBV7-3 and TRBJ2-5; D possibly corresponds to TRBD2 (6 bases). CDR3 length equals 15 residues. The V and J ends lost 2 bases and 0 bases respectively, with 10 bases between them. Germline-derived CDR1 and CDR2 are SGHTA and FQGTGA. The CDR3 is CASSLFGGNQETQYF. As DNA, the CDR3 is TGTGCCAGCAGCTTATTCGGAGGGAACCAAGAGACCCAGTACTTC.

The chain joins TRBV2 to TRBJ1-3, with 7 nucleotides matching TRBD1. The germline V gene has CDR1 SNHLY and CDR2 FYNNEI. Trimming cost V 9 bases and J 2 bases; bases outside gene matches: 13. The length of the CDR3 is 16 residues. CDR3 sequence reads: CAREGTDRAPGNTIYF. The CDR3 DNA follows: TGTGCCAGAGAAGGGACTGACAGGGCCCCTGGAAACACCATATATTTT.

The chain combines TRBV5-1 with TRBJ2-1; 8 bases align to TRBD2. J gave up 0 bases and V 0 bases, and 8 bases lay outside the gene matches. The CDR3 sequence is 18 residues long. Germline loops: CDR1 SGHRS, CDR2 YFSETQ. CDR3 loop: CASSLGLAGANSYNEQFF. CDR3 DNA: TGCGCCAGCAGCTTGGGTCTAGCGGGCGCCAACTCCTACAATGAGCAGTTCTTC.

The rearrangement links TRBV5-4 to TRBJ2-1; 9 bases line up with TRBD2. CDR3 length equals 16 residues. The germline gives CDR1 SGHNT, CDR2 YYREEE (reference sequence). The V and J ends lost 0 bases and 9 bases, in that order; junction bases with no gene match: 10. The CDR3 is CASSLAGAGGDLEQFF. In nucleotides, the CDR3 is TGTGCCAGCAGCTTGGCTGGAGCGGGAGGTGATCTTGAGCAGTTCTTC.

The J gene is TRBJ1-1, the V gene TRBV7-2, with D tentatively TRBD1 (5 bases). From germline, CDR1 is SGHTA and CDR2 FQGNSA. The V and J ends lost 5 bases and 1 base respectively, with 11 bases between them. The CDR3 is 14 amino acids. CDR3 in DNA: TGTGCCAGCAGCGACGCAAGGGGGAACACTGAAGCTTTCTTT. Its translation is CASSDARGNTEAFF.

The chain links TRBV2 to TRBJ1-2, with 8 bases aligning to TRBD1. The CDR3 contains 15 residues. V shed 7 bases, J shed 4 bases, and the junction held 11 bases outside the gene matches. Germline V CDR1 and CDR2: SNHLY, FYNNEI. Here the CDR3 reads CASTSDRVGPYGYTF. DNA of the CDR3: TGTGCCAGCACCTCGGACAGGGTGGGGCCCTATGGCTACACCTTC.

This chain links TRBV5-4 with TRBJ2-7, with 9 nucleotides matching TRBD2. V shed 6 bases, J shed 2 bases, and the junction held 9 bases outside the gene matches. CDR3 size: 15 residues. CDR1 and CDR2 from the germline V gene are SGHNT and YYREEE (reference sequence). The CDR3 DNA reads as TGTGCCAGCACCATAGCGGGAGTGGGTGCCTACGAGCAGTACTTC. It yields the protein CASTIAGVGAYEQYF.

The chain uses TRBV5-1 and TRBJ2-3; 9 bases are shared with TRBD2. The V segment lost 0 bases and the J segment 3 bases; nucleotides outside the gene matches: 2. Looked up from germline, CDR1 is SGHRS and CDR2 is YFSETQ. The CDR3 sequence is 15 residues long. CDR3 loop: CASSLALAGTDTQYF. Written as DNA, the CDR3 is TGCGCCAGCAGCTTGGCTCTAGCGGGAACAGATACGCAGTATTTT.

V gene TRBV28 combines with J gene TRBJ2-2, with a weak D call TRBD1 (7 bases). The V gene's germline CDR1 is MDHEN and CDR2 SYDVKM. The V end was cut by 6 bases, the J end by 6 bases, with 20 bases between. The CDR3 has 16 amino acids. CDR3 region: CASSPTGVTGAGELFF. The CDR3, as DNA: TGTGCCAGCAGCCCGACGGGGGTCACAGGGGCCGGGGAGCTGTTTTTT.

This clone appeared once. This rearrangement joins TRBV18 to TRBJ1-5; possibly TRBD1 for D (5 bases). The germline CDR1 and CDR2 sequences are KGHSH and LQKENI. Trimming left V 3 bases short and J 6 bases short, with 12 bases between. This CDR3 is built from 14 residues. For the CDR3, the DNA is TGTGCCAGCTCACCTGCCAGGGTTAGTCAGCCCCAGCATTTT. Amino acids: CASSPARVSQPQHF.

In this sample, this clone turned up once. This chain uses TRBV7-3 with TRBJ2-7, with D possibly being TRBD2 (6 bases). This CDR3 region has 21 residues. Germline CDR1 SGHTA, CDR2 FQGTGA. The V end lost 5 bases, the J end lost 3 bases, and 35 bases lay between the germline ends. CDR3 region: CASSPGTGYPPSFGQSYEQYF. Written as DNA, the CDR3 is TGTGCCAGCAGCCCCGGGACTGGATATCCCCCCAGTTTTGGTCAGAGCTACGAGCAGTACTTC.

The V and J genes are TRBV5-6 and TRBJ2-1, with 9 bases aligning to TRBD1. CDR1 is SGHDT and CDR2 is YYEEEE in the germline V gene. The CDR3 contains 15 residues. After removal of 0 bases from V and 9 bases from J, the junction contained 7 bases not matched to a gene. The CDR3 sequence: CASSLDRGLAIEQFF. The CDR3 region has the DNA TGTGCCAGCAGCTTGGACAGGGGGCTAGCGATTGAGCAGTTCTTC.

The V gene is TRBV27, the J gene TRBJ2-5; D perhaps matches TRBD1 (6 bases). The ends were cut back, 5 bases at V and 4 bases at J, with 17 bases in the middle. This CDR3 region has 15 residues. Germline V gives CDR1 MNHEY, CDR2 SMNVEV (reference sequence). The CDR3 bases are TGTGCCAGCAGTCCCCGTGGGGGCCGGGGAGAGACCCAGTACTTC. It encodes CASSPRGGRGETQYF.

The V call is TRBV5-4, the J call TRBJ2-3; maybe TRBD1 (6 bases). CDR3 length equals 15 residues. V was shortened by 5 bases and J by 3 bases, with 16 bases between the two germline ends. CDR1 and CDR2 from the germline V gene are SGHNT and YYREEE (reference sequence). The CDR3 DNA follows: TGTGCCAGCAGGGCCCCAGGGGAAGGAACAGATACGCAGTATTTT. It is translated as CASRAPGEGTDTQYF. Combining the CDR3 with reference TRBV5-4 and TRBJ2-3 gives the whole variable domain ETGVTQSPTHLIKTRGQQVTLRCSSQSGHNTVSWYQQALGQGPQFIFQYYREEENGRGNFPPRFSGLQFPNYSSELNVNALELDDSALYLCASRAPGEGTDTQYFGPGTRLTVL.

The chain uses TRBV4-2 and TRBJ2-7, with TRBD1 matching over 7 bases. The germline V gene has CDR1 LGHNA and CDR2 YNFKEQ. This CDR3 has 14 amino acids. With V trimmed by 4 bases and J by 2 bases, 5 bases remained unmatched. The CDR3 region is CASSPGTDTYEQYF. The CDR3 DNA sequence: TGTGCCAGCAGCCCCGGGACAGACACCTACGAGCAGTACTTC.

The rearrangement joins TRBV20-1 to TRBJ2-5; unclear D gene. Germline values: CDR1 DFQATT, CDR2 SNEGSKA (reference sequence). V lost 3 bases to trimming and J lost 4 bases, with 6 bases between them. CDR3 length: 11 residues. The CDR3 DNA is TGCAGTGCTAGCTTCTTAGAGACCCAGTACTTC. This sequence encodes CSASFLETQYF.

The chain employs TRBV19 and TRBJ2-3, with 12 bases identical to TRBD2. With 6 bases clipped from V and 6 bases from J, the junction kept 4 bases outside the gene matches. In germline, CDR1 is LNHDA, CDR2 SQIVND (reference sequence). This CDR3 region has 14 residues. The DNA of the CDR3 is TGTGCCAGTAGGCCTAGCGGGAGGGCGGATACGCAGTATTTT. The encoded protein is CASRPSGRADTQYF.

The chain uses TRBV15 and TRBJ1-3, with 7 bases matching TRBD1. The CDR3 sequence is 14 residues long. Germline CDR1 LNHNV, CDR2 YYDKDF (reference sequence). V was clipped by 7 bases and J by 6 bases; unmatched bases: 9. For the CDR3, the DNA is TGTGCCACCAACCCTACAGGGGCGCAAAACACCATATATTTT. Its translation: CATNPTGAQNTIYF. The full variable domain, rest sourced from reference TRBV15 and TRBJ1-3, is DAMVIQNPRYQVTQFGKPVTLSCSQTLNHNVMYWYQQKSSQAPKLLFHYYDKDFNNEADTPDNFQSRRPNTSFCFLDIRSPGLGDTAMYLCATNPTGAQNTIYFGEGSWLTVV.

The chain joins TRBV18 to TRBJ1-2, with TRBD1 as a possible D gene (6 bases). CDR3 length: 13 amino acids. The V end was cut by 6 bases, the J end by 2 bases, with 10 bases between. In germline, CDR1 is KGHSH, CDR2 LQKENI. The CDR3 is CASSQDRNYGYTF. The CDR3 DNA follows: TGTGCCAGCTCCCAAGACAGGAACTATGGCTACACCTTC.

CDR3 region: CATLSKGVSGNTIYF. The CDR3 DNA reads as TGCGCCACCCTATCAAAAGGGGTCTCTGGAAACACCATATATTTT. The chain links TRBV10-2 to TRBJ1-3; TRBD1 is a possible D gene (5 bases). V was shortened by 10 bases and J by 0 bases, with 16 bases between the two germline ends. Looked up from germline, CDR1 is WSHSY and CDR2 is SAAADI. This CDR3 comprises 15 residues.

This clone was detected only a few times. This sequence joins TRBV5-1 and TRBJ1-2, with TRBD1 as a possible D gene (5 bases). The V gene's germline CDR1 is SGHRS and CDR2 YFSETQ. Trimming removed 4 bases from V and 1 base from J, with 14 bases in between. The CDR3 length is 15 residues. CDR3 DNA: TGCGCCAGCAGCACGACGGGGACTCATAACTATGGCTACACCTTC. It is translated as CASSTTGTHNYGYTF.

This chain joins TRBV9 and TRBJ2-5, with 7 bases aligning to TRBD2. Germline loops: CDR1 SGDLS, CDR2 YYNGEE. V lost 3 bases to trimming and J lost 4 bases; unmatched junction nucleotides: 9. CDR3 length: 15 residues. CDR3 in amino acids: CASSGHGTNGETQYF. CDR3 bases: TGTGCCAGCAGCGGCCACGGGACTAATGGAGAGACCCAGTACTTC.